Listed here are 20 T cell receptor beta chains from one sample, sequenced in a study of cytomegalovirus exposure and HLA in healthy donors (dated by TCRdb to 2016 to 2017). The library relied on the immunoSEQ multiplex PCR assay. For the multiplex PCR, a mixture combining 60 forward primers for TCR Vbeta segments and 13 reverse primers for TCR Jbeta segments was used. TCRdb obtained this table from immuneACCESS and retained in-frame rearrangements with V and J assigned. These tables miss some clones; where compared with another copy, unresolved V genes account for less than half of the shortfall, and the remainder is unexplained. This sample holds more than 80,000 clones; 81% were observed only once. The ten most abundant clones make up 1% to 1.5% of the sample. The sample taken for sequencing was PBMCs. The receptors derive from a girl aged 2-10 years in good health and CMV-seropositive.

The gene calls are TRBV28 and TRBJ1-2, with D unclear. The CDR3 sequence is 13 residues long. V shed 7 bases and J shed 4 bases, with 13 bases lying between them. The germline V gene encodes CDR1 MDHEN and CDR2 SYDVKM. The CDR3 coding sequence is TGTGCCAGCACTATCTTCGATGCCTATGGCTACACCTTC. The encoded protein is CASTIFDAYGYTF.

The V gene is TRBV7-9, the J gene TRBJ2-1; 9 positions agree with TRBD2. This CDR3 spans 16 amino acids. Trimming took 1 base from V and 8 from J; bases not matched to a gene: 9. Germline CDR1 and CDR2: SEHNR and FQNEAQ (reference sequence). The chain's CDR3 is CASSLVGREGLDEQFF. The CDR3 region has the DNA TGTGCCAGCAGCTTAGTCGGGCGGGAGGGCCTCGATGAGCAGTTCTTC.

This clone showed up just once. The V gene is TRBV28, the J gene TRBJ2-3, with D possibly TRBD2 on 6 matching bases. CDR1 is MDHEN, CDR2 SYDVKM, per germline. V lost 3 bases to trimming and J lost 3 bases, with 10 bases between them. The CDR3 length is 14 residues. The CDR3 bases are TGTGCCAGCAGTTTCTCGGGAGCTACAGATACGCAGTATTTT. This translates into CASSFSGATDTQYF.

J is TRBJ1-5 and V is TRBV11-2, with D perhaps TRBD1 (5 bases). The CDR3 is 14 amino acids. V was shortened by 1 base and J by 6 bases, with 10 bases between the two germline ends. Germline CDR1 is SGHAT and CDR2 is FQNNGV. DNA of the CDR3: TGTGCCAGCAGCTTAGTAGGGGCCAGTCAGCCCCAGCATTTT. It translates to CASSLVGASQPQHF.

This clone was detected a few times. The chain recombines TRBV7-2 with TRBJ2-3; 9 bases match TRBD2. This CDR3 is 17 amino acids long. With V trimmed by 1 base and J by 6 bases, 11 bases remained unmatched. Per the germline V gene, CDR1 is SGHTA and CDR2 is FQGNSA. CDR3 in amino acids: CASSLDSSGARRDTQYF. CDR3 sequence (DNA): TGTGCCAGCAGCTTAGATTCTAGCGGGGCAAGGAGGGATACGCAGTATTTT.

CDR3 DNA sequence: TGCGCCAGCAGTGAGTCCACAGGGGGCACAGATACGCAGTATTTT. It yields the protein CASSESTGGTDTQYF. The chain recombines TRBV10-2 with TRBJ2-3; 7 bases line up with TRBD1. Trimming at V came to 0 bases and at J to 1 base, leaving 1 base not matched to a gene. Germline loops: CDR1 WSHSY, CDR2 SAAADI. The CDR3 is 15 amino acids.

This clone was counted only a few times. This chain links TRBV10-1 with TRBJ2-4, with a tentative D call TRBD2 (6 bases). This CDR3 spans 13 amino acids. Germline CDR1 WNHNN, CDR2 SYGVQD (reference sequence). Trimming left V 5 bases short and J 8 bases short, with 13 bases between. Here the CDR3 DNA reads TGCGCCAGCAGTCTCTCCGGGGAGGACATTCAGTACTTC. Translated, it gives CASSLSGEDIQYF.

The rearrangement links TRBV5-1 to TRBJ2-1; 11 bases line up with TRBD2. The germline V gene has CDR1 SGHRS and CDR2 YFSETQ. V lost 4 bases to trimming and J lost 6 bases; unmatched junction nucleotides: 9. This CDR3 comprises 16 residues. The CDR3 nucleotides are TGCGCCAGCAGCCGTACCCTAGCGGGAGGAAGCAATGAGCAGTTCTTC. Encoded protein: CASSRTLAGGSNEQFF.

V and J are TRBV11-2 and TRBJ1-1, with TRBD1 matching over 7 bases. The junction had 5 bases not matched to a gene; V was cut back by 4 bases and J by 6 bases. This CDR3 has 13 residues. The V gene's germline CDR1 is SGHAT and CDR2 FQNNGV. CDR3 residues: CASSWGQGAEAFF. The CDR3 nucleotides read TGTGCCAGCAGCTGGGGGCAGGGGGCTGAAGCTTTCTTT.

The rearrangement uses TRBV6-5 and TRBJ2-7; tentative D call: TRBD2 (5 bases). The CDR3 is 16 residues long. In germline, CDR1 is MNHEY, CDR2 SVGAGI. Trimming cost V 0 bases and J 6 bases, with 18 bases left between them. This CDR3 reads CASSYSSVFSGFEQYF. The CDR3 DNA reads as TGTGCCAGCAGTTACTCGTCGGTCTTCTCGGGGTTCGAGCAGTACTTC.

V and J are TRBV10-3 and TRBJ2-3, with a tentative D call TRBD1 (6 bases). The CDR3 has 15 amino acids. The V end lost 10 bases, the J end lost 0 bases, and 17 bases lay between the germline ends. Per the germline V gene, CDR1 is ENHRY and CDR2 is SYGVKD. The CDR3 region is CATLPRTESTDTQYF. The CDR3 region has the DNA TGTGCCACCCTCCCCAGGACAGAGAGCACAGATACGCAGTATTTT.

The chain joins TRBV9 to TRBJ2-1; the match to TRBD2 covers 10 bases. Germline values: CDR1 SGDLS, CDR2 YYNGEE. This CDR3 comprises 17 residues. The V gene end was trimmed by 3 bases and the J gene end by 5 bases; junction bases not matched to a gene: 11. The chain's CDR3 is CASSALRLSGRNNEQFF. Written as DNA, the CDR3 is TGTGCCAGCAGCGCTTTGAGGCTTAGCGGGAGGAACAATGAGCAGTTCTTC.

The chain joins TRBV5-1 to TRBJ1-2; 7 positions agree with TRBD1. The V gene's germline CDR1 is SGHRS and CDR2 YFSETQ. Trimming removed 3 bases from V and 1 base from J; junction bases left unmatched: 9. The CDR3 runs 16 residues. The CDR3 DNA reads as TGCGCCAGCAGCTCCCGGGACAGTGAGGTTAACTATGGCTACACCTTC. This gives the protein CASSSRDSEVNYGYTF.

A single count supports this clone. The rearrangement joins TRBV28 to TRBJ1-6, with TRBD1 identical over 9 bases. Germline lookup yields CDR1 MDHEN and CDR2 SYDVKM. V shed 3 bases, J shed 7 bases, and the junction held 7 bases outside the gene matches. There are 16 residues in the CDR3. CDR3: CASSLYTGGRNSPLHF. In DNA form, the CDR3 reads TGTGCCAGCAGTTTGTATACAGGGGGCAGAAATTCACCCCTCCACTTT.

The chain has TRBV2 and TRBJ1-1; TRBD1 agrees at 8 bases. In germline, CDR1 is SNHLY, CDR2 FYNNEI. The trim removed 4 bases at V and 5 bases at J, leaving 9 bases unmatched. This CDR3 has 15 residues. The CDR3: CASSGETGVGTEAFF. The CDR3 DNA reads TGTGCCAGCAGTGGGGAGACAGGGGTGGGGACTGAAGCTTTCTTT.

The chain joins TRBV29-1 to TRBJ2-5, with a tentative D call TRBD2 (6 bases). The CDR3 has 15 amino acids. Germline CDR1 is SQVTM and CDR2 is ANQGSEA. V was trimmed by 7 bases and J by 5 bases, leaving 23 bases between them. Written as DNA, the CDR3 is TGCAGCGCCGCTCCCGGGGCCTTTCGGGAGGAGACCCAGTACTTC. Translated, it gives CSAAPGAFREETQYF.

The V and J genes are TRBV30 and TRBJ1-5; no definite D call. This CDR3 spans 13 amino acids. V was cut by 2 bases and J by 3 bases, with 8 bases left in between. From germline, CDR1 is GTSNPN and CDR2 SVGIG (reference sequence). The CDR3 region is CAWSFGDNQPQHF. In DNA form, the CDR3 reads TGTGCCTGGAGTTTCGGGGACAATCAGCCCCAGCATTTT. The full variable domain, completed using reference TRBV30 and TRBJ1-5, is SQTIHQWPATLVQPVGSPLSLECTVEGTSNPNLYWYRQAAGRGLQLLFYSVGIGQISSEVPQNLSASRPQDRQFILSSKKLLLSDSGFYLCAWSFGDNQPQHFGDGTRLSIL.

This clone was seen only a few times. The chain recombines TRBV6-5 with TRBJ1-4, with TRBD1 matching 11 bases. CDR1 and CDR2 from the germline V gene are MNHEY and SVGAGI. This CDR3 is built from 15 residues. Trimming cost V 5 bases and J 7 bases; bases outside gene matches: 6. The CDR3 loop reads CASSITGTGGEKLFF. CDR3 sequence (DNA): TGTGCCAGCAGTATAACCGGGACAGGGGGTGAAAAACTGTTTTTT.

The chain has TRBV5-4 and TRBJ1-1; TRBD1 agrees at 11 bases. In germline, CDR1 is SGHNT, CDR2 YYREEE (reference sequence). The CDR3 loop spans 14 amino acids. With 7 bases clipped from V and 5 bases from J, the junction kept 7 bases outside the gene matches. CDR3 DNA sequence: TGTGCCAGCTTAGGGGACAGGGGGGGAACTGAAGCTTTCTTT. This sequence encodes CASLGDRGGTEAFF.

This clone showed up just once. The gene calls are TRBV2 and TRBJ2-2; D might be TRBD2 (6 bases). The germline V and J ends were trimmed by 7 bases and 6 bases, with 18 bases remaining between them. Germline V gene sequence: CDR1 SNHLY, CDR2 FYNNEI. CDR3 length: 15 amino acids. CDR3 bases: TGTGCCAGCATTTGGCGGGATATTAGGGCCGGGGAGCTGTTTTTT. Protein sequence: CASIWRDIRAGELFF. The full variable domain, with the rest looked up from reference TRBV2 and TRBJ2-2, is EPEVTQTPSHQVTQMGQEVILRCVPISNHLYFYWYRQILGQKVEFLVSFYNNEISEKSEIFDDQFSVERPDGSNFTLKIRSTKLEDSAMYFCASIWRDIRAGELFFGEGSRLTVL.